Below are 14 T cell receptor beta chains sequenced from a single sample in a study of cytotoxic CD8 clonotypes in ibrutinib-treated CLL. Sequenced by immunoSEQ multiplex PCR; TCRdb stores in-frame clones only, minus some. The sample yields approximately 200,000 clones, about 72% seen once. The sample in question was PBMCs, obtained after 24 months of ibrutinib treatment. All receptors derive from a human donor with chronic lymphocytic leukemia.

CDR3 sequence (DNA): TGTGCCATCGGATACGAGCAGTACTTC. It yields the protein CAIGYEQYF. The chain joins TRBV7-9 to TRBJ2-7; D is unresolved. V shed 10 bases and J shed 4 bases, with 5 bases lying between them. In germline, CDR1 is SEHNR, CDR2 FQNEAQ (reference sequence). This CDR3 has 9 amino acids.

The gene calls are TRBV29-1 and TRBJ2-2, with 11 bases fitting TRBD2. The J segment lost 5 bases and the V segment lost 4 bases, leaving 3 bases of the junction unmatched. Germline CDR1 and CDR2: SQVTM and ANQGSEA. The CDR3 totals 14 residues. CDR3 region: CSVALAGVTGELFF. DNA of the CDR3: TGCAGCGTTGCACTAGCGGGAGTGACCGGGGAGCTGTTTTTT.

The chain is built from TRBV18 and TRBJ2-2; D ambiguous. CDR3 size: 16 residues. Trimming took off 2 bases at V and 5 bases at J, with 15 bases between the two ends. Germline V gives CDR1 KGHSH, CDR2 LQKENI. The CDR3 coding sequence is TGTGCCAGCTCACCAATGGGCCCAAGTAGTACCGGGGAGCTGTTTTTT. Amino acids: CASSPMGPSSTGELFF.

The chain links TRBV29-1 to TRBJ2-7, with 10 bases fitting TRBD2. The junction had 3 bases not matched to a gene; V was cut back by 4 bases and J by 3 bases. The CDR3 spans 13 residues. Germline CDR1 reads SQVTM; CDR2 reads ANQGSEA. The chain's CDR3 is CSVAQREGYEQYF. The CDR3 DNA is TGCAGCGTTGCCCAGCGGGAGGGCTACGAGCAGTACTTC.

The chain links TRBV4-3 to TRBJ2-2; the match to TRBD2 covers 12 bases. Germline-derived CDR1 and CDR2 are LGHNA and YSLEER. The CDR3 contains 17 residues. Unmatched junction bases numbered 10, after V lost 5 bases and J lost 6 bases. The CDR3 loop is CASSVGLAGHSAGELFF. The CDR3 DNA reads TGCGCCAGCAGCGTAGGACTAGCGGGGCATAGCGCCGGGGAGCTGTTTTTT.

The chain recombines TRBV7-9 with TRBJ2-6; D uncertain. Trimming took 5 bases from V and 0 from J, leaving 5 bases between them. Germline CDR1 SEHNR, CDR2 FQNEAQ (reference sequence). The CDR3 covers 14 residues. The CDR3 DNA sequence: TGTGCCAGCAGCGAAGTCTCTGGGGCCAACGTCCTGACTTTC. Protein sequence: CASSEVSGANVLTF.

The rearrangement links TRBV7-9 to TRBJ2-1; 7 nucleotides line up with TRBD2. This CDR3 contains 14 residues. Germline lookup yields CDR1 SEHNR and CDR2 FQNEAQ (reference sequence). J gave up 5 bases and V 3 bases, and 4 bases lay outside the gene matches. The CDR3 is CASSFGLGDNEQFF. For the CDR3, the DNA is TGTGCCAGCAGCTTTGGACTAGGGGACAATGAGCAGTTCTTC.

This chain joins TRBV11-2 and TRBJ2-1; 10 bases line up with TRBD1. V dropped 1 base and J dropped 8; count of bases not matched to a gene: 11. Germline lookup yields CDR1 SGHAT and CDR2 FQNNGV. This CDR3 has 17 amino acids. CDR3 nucleotide sequence: TGTGCCAGCAGCTTAGGTGTGACGACAGGGGGCATCGATGAGCAGTTCTTC. This gives the protein CASSLGVTTGGIDEQFF.

V and J are TRBV10-2 and TRBJ2-5, with 9 nucleotides matching TRBD2. The J segment lost 1 base and the V segment lost 4 bases, leaving 4 bases of the junction unmatched. This CDR3 has 15 residues. The germline V gene has CDR1 WSHSY and CDR2 SAAADI. The CDR3 bases are TGCGCCAGCAGTGTTACAGCGGGAGGCCAAGAGACCCAGTACTTC. Protein sequence: CASSVTAGGQETQYF.

This clone has a single count. The rearrangement uses TRBV14 and TRBJ2-3; unclear D gene. With 4 bases removed from V and 1 base from J, the gap between germline ends came to 6 bases. Germline V CDR1 and CDR2: SGHDN, FVKESK. This CDR3 region has 13 residues. The CDR3 sequence is CASSLQRTDTQYF. The CDR3 DNA is TGTGCCAGCAGCCTACAGCGCACAGATACGCAGTATTTT.

This clone was seen more than once but under ten times. The V and J genes are TRBV5-1 and TRBJ2-3; possible D gene TRBD2, 6 bases. Trimming removed 4 bases at V and 8 bases at J, with 14 bases between. The CDR3 runs to 13 residues. Germline-derived CDR1 and CDR2 are SGHRS and YFSETQ. CDR3 DNA: TGCGCCAGCAGCATAGGACGGGGAGGTACGCAGTATTTT. Its translation: CASSIGRGGTQYF. The variable domain in full, completed from reference TRBV5-1 and TRBJ2-3, reads KAGVTQTPRYLIKTRGQQVTLSCSPISGHRSVSWYQQTPGQGLQFLFEYFSETQRNKGNFPGRFSGRQFSNSRSEMNVSTLELGDSALYLCASSIGRGGTQYFGPGTRLTVL.

This chain joins TRBV4-1 and TRBJ1-2, with D tentatively TRBD1 (5 bases). CDR3 length: 15 amino acids. CDR1 is MGHRA and CDR2 is YSYEKL in the germline V gene. Trimming removed 1 base from V and 2 bases from J, with 11 bases in between. The CDR3 bases are TGCGCCAGCAGCCAAGCCCCGACAGAAAACTATGGCTACACCTTC. It encodes CASSQAPTENYGYTF.

This clone came up a few times. The chain couples TRBV27 to TRBJ2-7; 8 bases line up with TRBD2. V trimming: 6 bases; J trimming: 6 bases; junction bases outside the gene matches: 13. Germline lookup yields CDR1 MNHEY and CDR2 SMNVEV (reference sequence). CDR3 length: 15 amino acids. CDR3 residues: CASSPSRAGGGEQYF. CDR3 sequence (DNA): TGTGCCAGCAGCCCGAGCAGGGCGGGAGGAGGCGAGCAGTACTTC.

In this sample, this clone turned up a few times. The rearrangement links TRBV5-6 to TRBJ1-4, with D hard to call. This CDR3 is built from 13 residues. The germline CDR1 and CDR2 sequences are SGHDT and YYEEEE. With 5 bases removed from V and 6 bases from J, the gap between germline ends came to 11 bases. The CDR3 nucleotides are TGTGCCAGCAGGGGTGATTTCGATGAAAAACTGTTTTTT. It is translated as CASRGDFDEKLFF.